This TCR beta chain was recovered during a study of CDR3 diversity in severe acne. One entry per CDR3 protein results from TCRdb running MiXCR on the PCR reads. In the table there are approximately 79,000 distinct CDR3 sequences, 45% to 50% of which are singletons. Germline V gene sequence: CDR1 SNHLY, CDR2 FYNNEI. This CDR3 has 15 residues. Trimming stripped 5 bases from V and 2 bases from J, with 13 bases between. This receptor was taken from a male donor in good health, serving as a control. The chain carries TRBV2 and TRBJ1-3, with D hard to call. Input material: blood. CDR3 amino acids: CASSRSQLTGNTIYF. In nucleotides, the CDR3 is TGTGCCAGCAGTCGAAGTCAGTTAACTGGAAACACCATATATTTT.